One sample yielded the 16 T cell receptor beta chains listed below, sequenced in a study of shared clonotypes between healthy human individuals. Profiling relied on immunoSEQ multiplex PCR, and the TCRdb table lists in-frame clones only, not all of them. Found here are about 110,000 clones, 68% of them singletons; the top ten hold around 25%. The specimen sequenced was memory CD8+ T cells sorted from blood. Subset denoted: CD45RO+ cells pooled with CCR7-negative TemRA cells. The receptors were gathered from a woman under 40 in good health.

The chain recombines TRBV7-8 with TRBJ1-5; TRBD1 matches at 9 bases. Germline loops: CDR1 SGHVS, CDR2 FQNEAQ. The CDR3 loop spans 16 amino acids. J was trimmed by 4 bases and V by 0 bases; bases with no gene match: 4. Here the CDR3 DNA reads TGTGCCAGCAGCTTAGCTGGACAGGGGTCAAATCAGCCCCAGCATTTT. It yields the protein CASSLAGQGSNQPQHF.

V usage is TRBV28 and J usage is TRBJ2-7, with D possibly matching TRBD1 (5 bases). This CDR3 contains 17 residues. The germline V gene has CDR1 MDHEN and CDR2 SYDVKM. Deletions cut 3 bases from V and 2 bases from J, with 20 bases between. CDR3 DNA sequence: TGTGCCAGCAGTTTGCTTATCGGACATGGTTTAACCTACGAGCAGTACTTC. It codes for CASSLLIGHGLTYEQYF. Full variable domain (rest looked up from reference TRBV28 and TRBJ2-7): DVKVTQSSRYLVKRTGEKVFLECVQDMDHENMFWYRQDPGLGLRLIYFSYDVKMKEKGDIPEGYSVSREKKERFSLILESASTNQTSMYLCASSLLIGHGLTYEQYFGPGTRLTVT.

The chain joins TRBV5-8 to TRBJ1-5, with a weak D call TRBD1 (5 bases). Germline CDR1 and CDR2: SGHTS and YDEGEE. Deletions cut 4 bases from V and 3 bases from J, with 17 bases between. The CDR3 length is 16 residues. The CDR3 loop reads CASSPGAGPFNQPQHF. CDR3 bases: TGTGCCAGCAGCCCCGGTGCGGGACCATTCAATCAGCCCCAGCATTTT.

The gene calls are TRBV29-1 and TRBJ1-1, with unresolved D. Germline values: CDR1 SQVTM, CDR2 ANQGSEA. The CDR3 extends over 15 amino acids. V lost 4 bases to trimming and J lost 4 bases, with 19 bases between them. CDR3: CSVGAENRLGTEAFF. As DNA, the CDR3 is TGCAGCGTTGGAGCCGAAAACCGACTGGGCACTGAAGCTTTCTTT. Filled out from reference TRBV29-1 and TRBJ1-1, the complete variable domain reads SAVISQKPSRDICQRGTSLTIQCQVDSQVTMMFWYRQQPGQSLTLIATANQGSEATYESGFVIDKFPISRPNLTFSTLTVSNMSPEDSSIYLCSVGAENRLGTEAFFGQGTRLTVV.

This clone was recorded many times. This chain connects TRBV6-5 to TRBJ1-5, with a tentative D call TRBD1 (5 bases). The germline V gene has CDR1 MNHEY and CDR2 SVGAGI. This CDR3 is 11 amino acids long. V was cut by 5 bases and J by 13 bases, with 12 bases left in between. The chain's CDR3 is CASSDMGRQHF. In DNA form, the CDR3 reads TGTGCCAGCAGTGATATGGGGCGTCAGCATTTT.

As for this clone: Within the sample, other DNA sequences also encode this same CDR3. The V gene is TRBV7-8, the J gene TRBJ2-5; 7 nucleotides line up with TRBD2. Trimming at V came to 5 bases and at J to 5 bases, leaving 14 bases not matched to a gene. This CDR3 region has 16 residues. CDR1 and CDR2 from the germline V gene are SGHVS and FQNEAQ. The CDR3 protein is CASSLGRVPGVETQYF. The CDR3 nucleotides read TGTGCCAGCAGCCTAGGGAGGGTTCCGGGTGTGGAGACCCAGTACTTC.

The J gene is TRBJ2-7, the V gene TRBV19, with 9 bases aligning to TRBD1. Germline CDR1 LNHDA, CDR2 SQIVND (reference sequence). The trim removed 6 bases at V and 5 bases at J, leaving 11 bases unmatched. The CDR3 has 15 residues. For the CDR3, the DNA is TGTGCCAGTAGGCGGCGGGACAGGGTGGAAGACGAGCAGTACTTC. Translation gives CASRRRDRVEDEQYF.

The V gene is TRBV7-9, the J gene TRBJ2-5; D remains ambiguous. The CDR3 is 14 residues long. The ends were cut back, 1 base at V and 4 bases at J, with 10 bases in the middle. Germline CDR1 and CDR2: SEHNR and FQNEAQ (reference sequence). The CDR3 sequence: CASSLDNWGETQYF. The CDR3 DNA reads TGTGCCAGCAGCTTAGATAACTGGGGAGAGACCCAGTACTTC.

The chain combines TRBV7-9 with TRBJ1-5; D unclear. Germline loops: CDR1 SEHNR, CDR2 FQNEAQ (reference sequence). CDR3 size: 16 residues. V gave up 1 base and J gave up 9 bases, with 19 bases separating them. The CDR3 DNA sequence: TGTGCCAGCAGCTTAGGATCGTTGGACGGTTACGCGCCCCAGCATTTT. Amino acid sequence: CASSLGSLDGYAPQHF.

V usage is TRBV11-2 and J usage is TRBJ2-7; the D gene is possibly TRBD2 (5 bases). V was cut by 1 base and J by 3 bases, with 10 bases left in between. The CDR3 length is 14 residues. Germline V gives CDR1 SGHAT, CDR2 FQNNGV. In nucleotides, the CDR3 is TGTGCCAGCAGCTTAGTACACGGGAACTACGAGCAGTACTTC. This sequence encodes CASSLVHGNYEQYF.

This clone ranks as medium-sized (0.01 to 0.1%). Other nucleotide sequences in the sample specify the same CDR3. The rearrangement links TRBV6-1 to TRBJ2-1; no clear D gene. The CDR3 is made up of 15 amino acids. Per germline, CDR1 MNHNS and CDR2 SASEGT. Trimming left V 7 bases short and J 6 bases short, with 19 bases between. The CDR3 region has the DNA TGTGCCAGCACAAGTAGTCTTTTCGGTATCAATGAGCAGTTCTTC. It yields the protein CASTSSLFGINEQFF.

The chain employs TRBV27 and TRBJ2-5, with D maybe TRBD2 (5 bases). TRBJ2-7 explains the end of the DNA better; the J call may be wrong. The CDR3 totals 14 residues. Germline V gene lookup returns CDR1 MNHEY and CDR2 SMNVEV (reference sequence). CDR3 nucleotide sequence: TGTGCCAGCAGTCTAACCGTAAGCGGCTACGAGCAGTACTTC. Translation gives CASSLTVSGYEQYF.

V and J are TRBV10-3 and TRBJ2-1, with D tentatively TRBD2 (5 bases). This CDR3 has 15 amino acids. CDR1 is ENHRY and CDR2 is SYGVKD in the germline V gene. The V and J ends lost 5 bases and 1 base respectively, with 12 bases between them. CDR3 residues: CAISHLADSYNEQFF. The CDR3 DNA reads as TGTGCCATCAGTCATCTAGCAGATTCCTACAATGAGCAGTTCTTC.

The chain carries TRBV28 and TRBJ2-7; 9 bases match TRBD2. Per germline, CDR1 MDHEN and CDR2 SYDVKM. Germline trimming cut 6 bases from V and 4 bases from J; bases unmatched to any gene: 7. The CDR3 is 14 residues long. CDR3 in DNA: TGTGCCAGCAGCCGTAGCGGGAGTGGGTACGAGCAGTACTTC. It is translated as CASSRSGSGYEQYF. The full variable domain, its missing parts supplied by reference TRBV28 and TRBJ2-7, is DVKVTQSSRYLVKRTGEKVFLECVQDMDHENMFWYRQDPGLGLRLIYFSYDVKMKEKGDIPEGYSVSREKKERFSLILESASTNQTSMYLCASSRSGSGYEQYFGPGTRLTVT.

The chain carries TRBV7-9 and TRBJ2-1; D unresolved. Germline lookup yields CDR1 SEHNR and CDR2 FQNEAQ (reference sequence). V lost 1 base and J 7 bases, leaving 11 bases between the germline ends. The CDR3 spans 14 residues. Here the CDR3 reads CASSLDEWFNEQFF. The CDR3 region has the DNA TGTGCCAGCAGCTTAGATGAGTGGTTTAATGAGCAGTTCTTC. Variable domain in full (rest from reference TRBV7-9 and TRBJ2-1): DTGVSQNPRHKITKRGQNVTFRCDPISEHNRLYWYRQTLGQGPEFLTYFQNEAQLEKSRLLSDRFSAERPKGSFSTLEIQRTEQGDSAMYLCASSLDEWFNEQFFGPGTRLTVL.

The chain employs TRBV25-1 and TRBJ2-3; D is ambiguous. The CDR3 has 14 residues. CDR1 is MGHDK and CDR2 is SYGVNS in the germline V gene. V lost 0 bases, J lost 4 bases, and 8 bases lay in between. In nucleotides, the CDR3 is TGTGCCAGCAGTGAATATCCCTCCCCAGATACGCAGTATTTT. This encodes CASSEYPSPDTQYF.